Within the sample, the clone carrying this T cell receptor (beta chain) is medium-sized (0.01 to 0.1%). Its antigen is not known. Assay: immunoSEQ multiplex PCR; the TCRdb copy retains only in-frame clones and omits some. The table lists tens of thousands of clones, about 85% of them singletons, with roughly a sixth in the top ten. This entry belongs to a study of OX40 agonist ivuxolimab in advanced cancers. Study-wide background: In this trial design, patients received ivuxolimab intravenously at 0.01 to 10 mg/kg every 2 weeks.

The CDR3 runs to 15 residues. Germline assignment: CDR1 MNHEY and CDR2 SVGAGI. The V gene end was trimmed by 11 bases and the J gene end by 4 bases; junction bases not matched to a gene: 12. Whole-study results and caveats: Some patients who did not respond also had low normalized T-cell clonal expansion.

The sample consisted of CD4+ or CD8+ T cells sorted from blood, taken in a trial of the OX40 agonist ivuxolimab. This chain links TRBV6-5 with TRBJ2-1; the match to TRBD2 covers 9 bases. The sequence came from an adult with an advanced solid tumor such as melanoma, head and neck, liver or kidney cancer. This CDR3 reads CACGIGLAGYNEQFF. In DNA form, the CDR3 reads TGTGCCTGCGGAATTGGGCTAGCGGGGTACAATGAGCAGTTCTTC.